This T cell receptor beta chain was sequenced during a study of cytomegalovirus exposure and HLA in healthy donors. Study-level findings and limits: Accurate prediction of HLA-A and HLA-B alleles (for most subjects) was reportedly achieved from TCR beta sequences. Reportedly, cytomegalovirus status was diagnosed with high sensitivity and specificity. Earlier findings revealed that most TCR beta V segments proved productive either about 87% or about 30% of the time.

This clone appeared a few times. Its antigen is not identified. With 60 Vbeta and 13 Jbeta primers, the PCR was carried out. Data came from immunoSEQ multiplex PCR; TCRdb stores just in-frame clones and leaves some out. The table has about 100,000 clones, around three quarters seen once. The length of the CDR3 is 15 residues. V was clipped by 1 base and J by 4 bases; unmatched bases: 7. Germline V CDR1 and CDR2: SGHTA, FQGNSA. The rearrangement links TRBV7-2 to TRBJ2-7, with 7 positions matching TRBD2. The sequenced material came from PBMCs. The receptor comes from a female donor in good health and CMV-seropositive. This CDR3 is CASSLGSGLQYEQYF. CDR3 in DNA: TGTGCCAGCAGCTTAGGCTCGGGACTACAATACGAGCAGTACTTC.